Listed below are T cell receptor beta chains from one sample, sequenced in a study of human thymus T cells. TCRdb's table, derived via immunoSEQ multiplex PCR, lists solely in-frame clones and lacks some. In the table there are 55,000 to 70,000 clones, 94% of which are singletons. Sequencing was carried out using blood. The receptors shown here come from a boy younger than two with a congenital heart defect but otherwise immunologically healthy. Each CDR3 is given with its conserved first and last residue. Fields, in order: CDR3 DNA, CDR3 protein, V gene, clone size, CDR3 length, D gene, J gene. The D gene is left open where the match is weak. A clone size is listed for some rows: how often the clone was seen (once, few, many), or a class if it is expanded.

DNA: TGTGCCAGCAAGTCGGGGGCAGATACGCAGTATTTT; CDR3: CASKSGADTQYF; V: TRBV27; size: .; length: 12; D: .; J: TRBJ2-3
DNA: TGCGCCAGCAGCTTGGGGCCAGCGGGGGGTGGCACAGATACGCAGTATTTT; CDR3: CASSLGPAGGGTDTQYF; V: TRBV5-1; size: .; length: 17; D: TRBD2; J: TRBJ2-3
DNA: TGTGCCAGCAGCTTACCAGCCCGACAAGAGACCCAGTACTTC; CDR3: CASSLPARQETQYF; V: TRBV7-2; size: .; length: 14; D: .; J: TRBJ2-5
DNA: TGCAGCGTTGAAATGCGGACAGGGGGGACGAATGGCTACACCTTC; CDR3: CSVEMRTGGTNGYTF; V: TRBV29-1; size: .; length: 15; D: TRBD1; J: TRBJ1-2
DNA: TGTGCCTCAATAGCGGGAGCACAAGAGACCCAGTACTTC; CDR3: CASIAGAQETQYF; V: TRBV21-1; size: .; length: 13; D: .; J: TRBJ2-5
DNA: TGTGCCAGCAGCTTGGCTGGCGTCACGAACCCAGATACGCAGTATTTT; CDR3: CASSLAGVTNPDTQYF; V: TRBV5-6; size: .; length: 16; D: .; J: TRBJ2-3
DNA: TGTGCCAGCAGCTTAGCGACTAGCGGGGGAGCCAAAAACATTCAGTACTTC; CDR3: CASSLATSGGAKNIQYF; V: TRBV7-2; size: .; length: 17; D: TRBD2; J: TRBJ2-4
DNA: TGTGCCAGCAGCTGGGCCGGGACTAGTCCCTACGAGCAGTACTTC; CDR3: CASSWAGTSPYEQYF; V: TRBV28; size: .; length: 15; D: TRBD2; J: TRBJ2-7
DNA: TGTGCCCAAACAGCGGGGGCCTACACAGATACGCAGTATTTT; CDR3: CAQTAGAYTDTQYF; V: TRBV30; size: .; length: 14; D: TRBD2; J: TRBJ2-3
DNA: TGTGCCAGCAGTCTACCGGGACTGAATCAAGAGACCCAGTACTTC; CDR3: CASSLPGLNQETQYF; V: TRBV28; size: .; length: 15; D: .; J: TRBJ2-5
DNA: TGTGCCAGCAGTCTCACAGCTAGCAATCAGCCCCAGCATTTT; CDR3: CASSLTASNQPQHF; V: TRBV11-2; size: .; length: 14; D: .; J: TRBJ1-5
DNA: TGTGCCAGCAGCGTAGAAGCCTACAATGAGCAGTTCTTC; CDR3: CASSVEAYNEQFF; V: TRBV9; size: .; length: 13; D: .; J: TRBJ2-1
DNA: TGTGCCAGCAGTTTCTTCCCATCTGATACGCAGTATTTT; CDR3: CASSFFPSDTQYF; V: TRBV28; size: .; length: 13; D: .; J: TRBJ2-3
DNA: TGTGCCAGCAGTAGCGAGGGGGAAAGTTACGAGCAGTACTTC; CDR3: CASSSEGESYEQYF; V: TRBV27; size: .; length: 14; D: .; J: TRBJ2-7
DNA: TGTGCCAGTACCACGACTGGAAAAGAGACCCAGTACTTC; CDR3: CASTTTGKETQYF; V: TRBV19; size: .; length: 13; D: .; J: TRBJ2-5
DNA: TGTGCCAGCAGTCGTGGGGGGCGCGGCACCGGGGAGCTGTTTTTT; CDR3: CASSRGGRGTGELFF; V: TRBV28; size: .; length: 15; D: .; J: TRBJ2-2
DNA: TGTGCCAGCAGTTTACCCGGGGAGCTGTTTTTT; CDR3: CASSLPGELFF; V: TRBV28; size: .; length: 11; D: .; J: TRBJ2-2
DNA: TGTGCCAGCAGTTCTCCTAGTGCTTCGCTGGCCCAGTACTTC; CDR3: CASSSPSASLAQYF; V: TRBV28; size: .; length: 14; D: .; J: TRBJ2-5
DNA: TGTGCCAGCAGCCGGGACAGCTATCAGCCCCAGCATTTT; CDR3: CASSRDSYQPQHF; V: TRBV27; size: .; length: 13; D: TRBD1; J: TRBJ1-5
DNA: TGTGCCAGCAGTTACCAGGGACAGCGAATAGTTTACTTC; CDR3: CASSYQGQRIVYF; V: TRBV27; size: .; length: 13; D: TRBD1; J: TRBJ2-7
DNA: TGCGCCAGCAGCCAAGCGGGAGGAGGGCTTGGCTACACCTTC; CDR3: CASSQAGGGLGYTF; V: TRBV4-1; size: .; length: 14; D: .; J: TRBJ1-2
DNA: TGTGCCAGCAGCGCGCGGACAGTAAAGTTGTCACCTGACGAGCAGTACTTC; CDR3: CASSARTVKLSPDEQYF; V: TRBV7-9; size: once; length: 17; D: .; J: TRBJ2-7
DNA: TGTGCTAGTGGTTCCGGGGGGGATTACACAGATACGCAGTATTTT; CDR3: CASGSGGDYTDTQYF; V: TRBV12-5; size: .; length: 15; D: TRBD2; J: TRBJ2-3
DNA: TGTGCCAGCAGCCCGGGGGTCTACGAGCAGTACTTC; CDR3: CASSPGVYEQYF; V: TRBV2; size: .; length: 12; D: .; J: TRBJ2-7
DNA: TGTGCCAGCAGCCCCCGGACAGGCCCAAACACTGAAGCTTTCTTT; CDR3: CASSPRTGPNTEAFF; V: TRBV7-9; size: once; length: 15; D: TRBD1; J: TRBJ1-1
DNA: TGCGCCAGCAGCCAAAGCAGGCTTTCCTACGAGCAGTACTTC; CDR3: CASSQSRLSYEQYF; V: TRBV4-3; size: once; length: 14; D: .; J: TRBJ2-7
DNA: TGTGCCAGCAGTCACGGACAGGGCTATGGCTACACCTTC; CDR3: CASSHGQGYGYTF; V: TRBV5-5; size: .; length: 13; D: TRBD1; J: TRBJ1-2
DNA: TGTGCCAGCAGCCCCTGGACAGCCACGTACGAGCAGTACTTC; CDR3: CASSPWTATYEQYF; V: TRBV11-3; size: .; length: 14; D: .; J: TRBJ2-7
DNA: TGTGCCAGCAGTGACTCACTAGCGGGGTGGGAGACCCAGTACTTC; CDR3: CASSDSLAGWETQYF; V: TRBV6-4; size: .; length: 15; D: TRBD2; J: TRBJ2-5
DNA: TGTGCCATCAGTGAGTCGACCCTCAAGGTCGATGAGCAGTTCTTC; CDR3: CAISESTLKVDEQFF; V: TRBV10-3; size: once; length: 15; D: .; J: TRBJ2-1
DNA: TGTGCCAGCAGTTACGGGACTAGCGGGAGTGAGCAGTTCTTC; CDR3: CASSYGTSGSEQFF; V: TRBV6-5; size: .; length: 14; D: TRBD2; J: TRBJ2-1
DNA: TGCGCCAGCAGTACCGACCGGGGATGGGGCACTGAAGCTTTCTTT; CDR3: CASSTDRGWGTEAFF; V: TRBV10-2; size: .; length: 15; D: .; J: TRBJ1-1
DNA: TGTGCCAGCAGTTTAAGGTACAGGGGAGCCTACGAGCAGTACTTC; CDR3: CASSLRYRGAYEQYF; V: TRBV27; size: .; length: 15; D: TRBD1; J: TRBJ2-7
DNA: TGTGCCAGCAGCTTAGATCTCGGGGGAGAGACCCAGTACTTC; CDR3: CASSLDLGGETQYF; V: TRBV11-2; size: .; length: 14; D: .; J: TRBJ2-5
DNA: TGCAGCGTTGGCGGGACAGGGTACGAGCAGTACTTC; CDR3: CSVGGTGYEQYF; V: TRBV29-1; size: .; length: 12; D: TRBD1; J: TRBJ2-7
DNA: TGTGCCAGCTGGACGGGGGTCTCCACGGGTTATGGCTACACCTTC; CDR3: CASWTGVSTGYGYTF; V: TRBV6-5; size: .; length: 15; D: .; J: TRBJ1-2
DNA: TGTGCCAGCAGTATAGCACCGAACACTGAAGCTTTCTTT; CDR3: CASSIAPNTEAFF; V: TRBV28; size: .; length: 13; D: .; J: TRBJ1-1
DNA: TGCGCCAGCAGTGAGTCAGGCGACAGGGAGGGATATGGCTACACCTTC; CDR3: CASSESGDREGYGYTF; V: TRBV10-1; size: .; length: 16; D: TRBD1; J: TRBJ1-2
DNA: TGTGCCAGCAGACAGGATATATATAATTCACCCCTCCACTTT; CDR3: CASRQDIYNSPLHF; V: TRBV27; size: .; length: 14; D: .; J: TRBJ1-6
DNA: TGTGCCAGCAGCCGAATGCCGGGACTAGGGACCAGCACGACCTACAATGAGCAGTTCTTC; CDR3: CASSRMPGLGTSTTYNEQFF; V: TRBV14; size: few; length: 20; D: TRBD2; J: TRBJ2-1
DNA: TGTGCCAGCAGTGAAAAGCAGGGGGCTTTTAGCAATCAGCCCCAGCATTTT; CDR3: CASSEKQGAFSNQPQHF; V: TRBV2; size: .; length: 17; D: TRBD1; J: TRBJ1-5
DNA: TGCGCCAGCAGGGAGACTTCCAATGAGCAGTTCTTC; CDR3: CASRETSNEQFF; V: TRBV10-2; size: .; length: 12; D: .; J: TRBJ2-1
DNA: TGTGCCAGCAGCCCCCGACACTATGGCTACACCTTC; CDR3: CASSPRHYGYTF; V: TRBV5-6; size: .; length: 12; D: .; J: TRBJ1-2
DNA: TGTGCCAGCAGCCAAGATAGATGGGAGGGAAGTTACAATGAGCAGTTCTTC; CDR3: CASSQDRWEGSYNEQFF; V: TRBV4-2; size: few; length: 17; D: TRBD2; J: TRBJ2-1
DNA: TGTGCCAGCAGCTGGGCAGGTGCACCAGATACGCAGTATTTT; CDR3: CASSWAGAPDTQYF; V: TRBV5-4; size: once; length: 14; D: .; J: TRBJ2-3
DNA: TGTGCCAGCACTCGCAGGGCCACCGGGGAGCTGTTTTTT; CDR3: CASTRRATGELFF; V: TRBV28; size: .; length: 13; D: .; J: TRBJ2-2
DNA: TGCGCCAGCAGCGTAACAGGGTCGGTGAACACTGAAGCTTTCTTT; CDR3: CASSVTGSVNTEAFF; V: TRBV5-1; size: .; length: 15; D: .; J: TRBJ1-1
DNA: TGTGCCAGCAGTTCCCGGGACAGTGGCTACACCTTC; CDR3: CASSSRDSGYTF; V: TRBV28; size: few; length: 12; D: TRBD1; J: TRBJ1-2
DNA: TGTGCCAGCAGCTTACAGGACTATGGCTACACCTTC; CDR3: CASSLQDYGYTF; V: TRBV7-9; size: few; length: 12; D: .; J: TRBJ1-2
DNA: TGCGCCAGCAGCTTTAGGTACCAGTTGAACACTGAAGCTTTCTTT; CDR3: CASSFRYQLNTEAFF; V: TRBV5-1; size: .; length: 15; D: .; J: TRBJ1-1
DNA: TGTGCCAGCAGCAAAGCCCGACAGGGGTGCACCGGGGAGCTGTTTTTT; CDR3: CASSKARQGCTGELFF; V: TRBV21-1; size: .; length: 16; D: .; J: TRBJ2-2
DNA: TGTGCAAGTCGCTTACCCCTACGGCCGGGACTAGCGGGGGTGAACACCGGGGAGCTGTTTTTT; CDR3: CASRLPLRPGLAGVNTGELFF; V: TRBV12-2; size: .; length: 21; D: .; J: TRBJ2-2
DNA: TGCAGCGTCCAAAGCAGGGGAACAAACACTGAAGCTTTCTTT; CDR3: CSVQSRGTNTEAFF; V: TRBV29-1; size: .; length: 14; D: .; J: TRBJ1-1
DNA: TGCGCCAGCAGCTACGACAGGAGCGATTACGAGCAGTACTTC; CDR3: CASSYDRSDYEQYF; V: TRBV5-1; size: .; length: 14; D: .; J: TRBJ2-7
DNA: TGTGCCAGCAGCTTTTACAGTGCGAACACCGGGGAGCTGTTTTTT; CDR3: CASSFYSANTGELFF; V: TRBV5-4; size: .; length: 15; D: .; J: TRBJ2-2
DNA: TGTGCCAGCAGTTTATATGGAGCTAGTGAGCAGTTCTTC; CDR3: CASSLYGASEQFF; V: TRBV27; size: .; length: 13; D: .; J: TRBJ2-1
DNA: TGTGCCAGCAGCCCGAGACAGGGAGGGTTAGGTGAGCAGTTCTTC; CDR3: CASSPRQGGLGEQFF; V: TRBV7-9; size: .; length: 15; D: .; J: TRBJ2-1
DNA: TGCGCCAGCAGCCAAGTATATTCCGGGGGTCGCACAGATACGCAGTATTTT; CDR3: CASSQVYSGGRTDTQYF; V: TRBV4-1; size: .; length: 17; D: .; J: TRBJ2-3
DNA: TGTGCCAGCAGCTATGGGGGGGGCAATCAGCCCCAGCATTTT; CDR3: CASSYGGGNQPQHF; V: TRBV2; size: .; length: 14; D: .; J: TRBJ1-5